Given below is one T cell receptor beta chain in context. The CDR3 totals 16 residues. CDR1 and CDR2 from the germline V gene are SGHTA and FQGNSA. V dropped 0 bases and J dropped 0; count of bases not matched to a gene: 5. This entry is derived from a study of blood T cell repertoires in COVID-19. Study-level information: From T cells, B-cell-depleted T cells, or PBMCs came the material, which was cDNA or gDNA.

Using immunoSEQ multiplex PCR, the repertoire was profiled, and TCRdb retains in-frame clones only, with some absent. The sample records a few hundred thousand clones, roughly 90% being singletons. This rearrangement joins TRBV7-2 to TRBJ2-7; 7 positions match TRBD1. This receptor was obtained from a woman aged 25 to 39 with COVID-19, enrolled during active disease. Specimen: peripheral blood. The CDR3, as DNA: TGTGCCAGCAGCTTAGCAGGGGGCCCAAGCTCCTACGAGCAGTACTTC. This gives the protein CASSLAGGPSSYEQYF.